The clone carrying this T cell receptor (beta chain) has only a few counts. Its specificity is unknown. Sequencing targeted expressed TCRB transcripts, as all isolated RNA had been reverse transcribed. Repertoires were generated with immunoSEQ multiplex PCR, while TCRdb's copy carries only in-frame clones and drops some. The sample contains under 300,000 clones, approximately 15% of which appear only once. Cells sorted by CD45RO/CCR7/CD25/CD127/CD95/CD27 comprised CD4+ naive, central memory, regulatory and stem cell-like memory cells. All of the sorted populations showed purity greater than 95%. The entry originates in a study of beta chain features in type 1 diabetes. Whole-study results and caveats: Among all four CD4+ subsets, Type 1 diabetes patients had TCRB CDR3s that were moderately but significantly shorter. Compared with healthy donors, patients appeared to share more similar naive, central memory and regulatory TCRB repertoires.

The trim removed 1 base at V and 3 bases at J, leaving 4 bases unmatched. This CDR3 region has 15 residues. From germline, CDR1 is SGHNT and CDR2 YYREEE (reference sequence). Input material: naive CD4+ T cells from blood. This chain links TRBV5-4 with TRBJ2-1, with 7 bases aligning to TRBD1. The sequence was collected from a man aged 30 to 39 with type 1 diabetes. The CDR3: CASSLRDRVYNEQFF. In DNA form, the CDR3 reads TGTGCCAGCAGCTTGCGAGACAGGGTCTACAATGAGCAGTTCTTC.